These 9 T cell receptor beta chains came from one sample sequenced in a study of cytomegalovirus exposure and HLA in healthy donors. The PCR ran on 60 Vbeta and 13 Jbeta primers. Some clones are missing from TCRdb's copy, which holds only in-frame ones; the method was immunoSEQ multiplex PCR. Seen here are about 100,000 clones, about 76% observed once, and the top ten hold around 4.2%. The sample consisted of PBMCs. The receptors shown here come from a woman between 65 and 79 years old in good health and CMV-seropositive.

V usage is TRBV14 and J usage is TRBJ2-2, with D possibly TRBD2 on 5 matching bases. The V gene lost 5 bases and the J gene lost 5 bases, with 9 bases spanning the gap. Germline values: CDR1 SGHDN, CDR2 FVKESK. CDR3 size: 13 residues. The CDR3 bases are TGTGCCAGCAGCTCGACGGGGACCGGGGAGCTGTTTTTT. Translating it yields CASSSTGTGELFF. Together with reference TRBV14 and TRBJ2-2, the CDR3 gives the full variable domain: EAGVTQFPSHSVIEKGQTVTLRCDPISGHDNLYWYRRVMGKEIKFLLHFVKESKQDESGMPNNRFLAERTGGTYSTLKVQPAELEDSGVYFCASSSTGTGELFFGEGSRLTVL.

The chain carries TRBV7-8 and TRBJ2-7; 7 bases are shared with TRBD2. This CDR3 is built from 16 residues. Losses at the gene ends were 1 base for V and 2 bases for J; bases not matched to a gene: 8. Per the germline V gene, CDR1 is SGHVS and CDR2 is FQNEAQ. CDR3 protein: CASSLGSSGIPYEQYF. The CDR3 DNA follows: TGTGCCAGCAGCTTAGGTTCGAGCGGGATCCCCTACGAGCAGTACTTC.

The chain carries TRBV9 and TRBJ2-1; the D gene is possibly TRBD2 (6 bases). The germline V and J ends were trimmed by 0 bases and 2 bases, with 12 bases remaining between them. There are 16 residues in the CDR3. CDR1 is SGDLS and CDR2 is YYNGEE in the germline V gene. CDR3 DNA: TGTGCCAGCAGCGTAGGGGGGGAGCCCCCCTACAATGAGCAGTTCTTC. Its translation is CASSVGGEPPYNEQFF.

This sequence joins TRBV29-1 and TRBJ2-3; TRBD2 matches 7 bases. This CDR3 has 12 residues. Germline lookup yields CDR1 SQVTM and CDR2 ANQGSEA. CDR3 DNA sequence: TGCAGTGCCCGGGGGGAAACAGATACGCAGTATTTT. Translating it yields CSARGETDTQYF.

This chain uses TRBV10-2 with TRBJ2-1, with a possible D match to TRBD2 (5 bases). Germline V gene lookup returns CDR1 WSHSY and CDR2 SAAADI. The germline V and J ends were trimmed by 8 bases and 0 bases, with 11 bases remaining between them. The CDR3 is 14 amino acids. The CDR3 DNA is TGCGCCAGCTCGTTACTAGACTCCTACAATGAGCAGTTCTTC. Its translation is CASSLLDSYNEQFF.

V gene TRBV5-1 combines with J gene TRBJ2-3; 8 bases are shared with TRBD2. The CDR3 covers 14 residues. Trimming removed 3 bases from V and 9 bases from J; junction bases left unmatched: 9. From germline, CDR1 is SGHRS and CDR2 YFSETQ. The CDR3 region has the DNA TGCGCCAGCAGCTCTGATAGCGGGATACAAACGCAGTATTTT. Its protein product is CASSSDSGIQTQYF.

This chain connects TRBV6-5 to TRBJ1-1, with 8 positions matching TRBD1. Germline loops: CDR1 MNHEY, CDR2 SVGAGI. V was pared by 5 bases and J by 5 bases, with 10 bases of the junction left unmatched. The CDR3 consists of 15 residues. CDR3: CASSPSDRADTEAFF. CDR3 DNA: TGTGCCAGCAGTCCATCGGACAGGGCGGATACTGAAGCTTTCTTT.

The rearrangement joins TRBV10-2 to TRBJ1-4; 10 bases fit TRBD1. The V and J ends lost 6 bases and 5 bases, in that order; junction bases with no gene match: 3. The CDR3 spans 14 residues. Germline loops: CDR1 WSHSY, CDR2 SAAADI. CDR3 amino acids: CASSVTGGNEKLFF. In DNA form, the CDR3 reads TGCGCCAGCAGCGTGACAGGGGGCAATGAAAAACTGTTTTTT.

The rearrangement joins TRBV7-9 to TRBJ2-5; 7 bases line up with TRBD1. The germline V gene has CDR1 SEHNR and CDR2 FQNEAQ (reference sequence). The CDR3 has 15 residues. With 5 bases clipped from V and 5 bases from J, the junction kept 11 bases outside the gene matches. The CDR3 coding sequence is TGTGCCAGCAGCCCCCGACAGGGAAAAGTCGAGACCCAGTACTTC. Residues: CASSPRQGKVETQYF.